A single sample is the source of the 14 T cell receptor beta chains below, sequenced in a study of cytomegalovirus exposure and HLA in healthy donors. Profiled with immunoSEQ multiplex PCR; TCRdb holds only in-frame clones, not every one. Of 150,000 to 180,000 clones in the sample, roughly 90% are singletons; the top ten hold 20% to 25%. The sample taken for sequencing was PBMCs. Every receptor here comes from a man aged 18 to 30 in good health and CMV-seropositive.

This clone was observed a handful of times. This sequence joins TRBV18 and TRBJ1-2, with D possibly TRBD1 on 5 matching bases. Germline values: CDR1 KGHSH, CDR2 LQKENI. CDR3 length: 12 residues. Trimming stripped 5 bases from V and 4 bases from J, with 8 bases between. DNA of the CDR3: TGTGCCAGCTCATTACAGGCCTATGGCTACACCTTC. It translates to CASSLQAYGYTF. The full variable domain, rest sourced from reference TRBV18 and TRBJ1-2, is NAGVMQNPRHLVRRRGQEARLRCSPMKGHSHVYWYRQLPEEGLKFMVYLQKENIIDESGMPKERFSAEFPKEGPSILRIQQVVRGDSAAYFCASSLQAYGYTFGSGTRLTVV.

The chain employs TRBV4-3 and TRBJ1-1; no clear D. Germline assignment: CDR1 LGHNA and CDR2 YSLEER. Trimming cost V 0 bases and J 1 base, with 9 bases left between them. The length of the CDR3 is 15 residues. The CDR3 region is CASSQDGRENTEAFF. CDR3 nucleotides: TGCGCCAGCAGCCAAGATGGGCGGGAGAACACTGAAGCTTTCTTT.

The V gene is TRBV18, the J gene TRBJ2-7; 7 bases are a match to TRBD1. The germline V gene encodes CDR1 KGHSH and CDR2 LQKENI. V trimming: 2 bases; J trimming: 5 bases; junction bases outside the gene matches: 6. The CDR3 consists of 14 residues. The CDR3 is CASSPMGQGDEQYF. The DNA for the CDR3 is TGTGCCAGCTCACCAATGGGGCAGGGGGACGAGCAGTACTTC.

This chain connects TRBV13 to TRBJ1-5; the D gene is possibly TRBD1 (6 bases). The V end lost 0 bases, the J end lost 4 bases, and 10 bases lay between the germline ends. Looked up from germline, CDR1 is PRHDT and CDR2 is FYEKMQ (reference sequence). The CDR3 contains 15 residues. The CDR3 loop is CASSLGRQGNQPQHF. DNA for the CDR3: TGTGCCAGCAGCTTAGGCAGGCAGGGGAATCAGCCCCAGCATTTT.

The sample holds one count of this clone. The chain employs TRBV7-9 and TRBJ2-1, with 11 bases identical to TRBD2. With 1 base clipped from V and 4 bases from J, the junction kept 0 bases outside the gene matches. The CDR3 is 15 residues long. Per the germline V gene, CDR1 is SEHNR and CDR2 is FQNEAQ (reference sequence). CDR3: CASSLVAGGYNEQFF. CDR3 nucleotides: TGTGCCAGCAGCTTAGTAGCGGGAGGGTACAATGAGCAGTTCTTC.

Here the CDR3 reads CASIGQDRANYGYTF. Written as DNA, the CDR3 is TGTGCCAGTATTGGGCAGGACAGGGCGAACTATGGCTACACCTTC. This chain links TRBV19 with TRBJ1-2, with 8 bases aligning to TRBD1. Germline V gene sequence: CDR1 LNHDA, CDR2 SQIVND (reference sequence). The CDR3 runs 15 residues. V trimming: 7 bases; J trimming: 2 bases; junction bases outside the gene matches: 9.

This clone was observed a few times. The rearrangement uses TRBV19 and TRBJ1-2; the match to TRBD1 covers 11 bases. CDR1 and CDR2 from the germline V gene are LNHDA and SQIVND (reference sequence). CDR3 length: 14 amino acids. Trimming cost V 9 bases and J 4 bases; bases outside gene matches: 7. As DNA, the CDR3 is TGTGCCAGCGCAGTAGGACAGGGGGCCTATGGCTACACCTTC. It codes for CASAVGQGAYGYTF.

The V gene is TRBV7-3, the J gene TRBJ2-5; 7 nucleotides agree with TRBD1. Germline loops: CDR1 SGHTA, CDR2 FQGTGA. The CDR3 spans 15 residues. V dropped 4 bases and J dropped 3; count of bases not matched to a gene: 8. CDR3 DNA sequence: TGTGCCAGCAGCTCCGGGGTGGGGACAGAAGAGACCCAGTACTTC. This codes for CASSSGVGTEETQYF. The full variable domain, in which reference TRBV7-3 and TRBJ2-5 provide the parts outside the CDR3, is GAGVSQTPSNKVTEKGKYVELRCDPISGHTALYWYRQSLGQGPEFLIYFQGTGAADDSGLPNDRFFAVRPEGSVSTLKIQRTERGDSAVYLCASSSGVGTEETQYFGPGTRLLVL.

This clone was counted a single time. The chain uses TRBV29-1 and TRBJ2-1; 8 bases match TRBD2. J gave up 10 bases and V 7 bases, and 6 bases lay outside the gene matches. Germline CDR1 and CDR2: SQVTM and ANQGSEA. This CDR3 region has 11 residues. DNA for the CDR3: TGCAGCGGGGTGAGACTAGCGGAGCAGTTCTTC. It is translated as CSGVRLAEQFF.

The J gene is TRBJ2-5, the V gene TRBV6-5, with D perhaps TRBD2 (5 bases). Germline V CDR1 and CDR2: MNHEY, SVGAGI. V was clipped by 8 bases and J by 4 bases, with 14 bases between them. The CDR3 covers 13 residues. The DNA of the CDR3 is TGTGCCAGCCGGCCCACTGGGAGAGAGACCCAGTACTTC. Its protein product is CASRPTGRETQYF.

This chain joins TRBV6-5 and TRBJ2-1; D call uncertain. Germline-derived CDR1 and CDR2 are MNHEY and SVGAGI. CDR3 length: 13 amino acids. V lost 5 bases and J lost 5, with 10 bases in between. The CDR3 coding sequence is TGTGCCAGCAGTAGCGACGAGAACAATGAGCAGTTCTTC. It codes for CASSSDENNEQFF.

This clone came up a few times. This chain connects TRBV25-1 to TRBJ1-2; a weak D match, TRBD1 (6 bases). The germline V and J ends were trimmed by 7 bases and 4 bases, with 13 bases remaining between them. The CDR3 contains 13 residues. Germline-derived CDR1 and CDR2 are MGHDK and SYGVNS. The CDR3 DNA reads as TGTGCCAGCACCAGACAGGAGATCTATGGCTACACCTTC. Its translation: CASTRQEIYGYTF.

This chain uses TRBV27 with TRBJ2-1, with a tentative D call TRBD1 (5 bases). The CDR3 is made up of 15 amino acids. CDR1 and CDR2 from the germline V gene are MNHEY and SMNVEV (reference sequence). Trimming left V 7 bases short and J 0 bases short, with 13 bases between. Here the CDR3 DNA reads TGTGCCAGCACCTTGTCAGGGATCTCCTACAATGAGCAGTTCTTC. It yields the protein CASTLSGISYNEQFF.

V gene TRBV7-9 combines with J gene TRBJ1-3; D gene ambiguous. The germline CDR1 and CDR2 sequences are SEHNR and FQNEAQ (reference sequence). V was pared by 5 bases and J by 4 bases, with 15 bases between. This CDR3 spans 15 amino acids. The CDR3 reads CASSPGLGSGNTIYF. In DNA form, the CDR3 reads TGTGCCAGCAGCCCCGGTTTGGGCTCCGGAAACACCATATATTTT.